The clone carrying this T cell receptor (beta chain) has only one observation. Antigen: not known. The data stem from a study of cytotoxic CD8 clonotypes in ibrutinib-treated CLL. Study-wide background: Once patients had received a median around 12 months of treatment, range 6 to 36, response samples were obtained.

The data were produced by immunoSEQ multiplex PCR, yet TCRdb's version contains in-frame clones alone and is incomplete. The sample records 150,000 or so clones, about 80% being singletons. CDR1 MNHEY and CDR2 SMNVEV come from the germline V gene (reference sequence). V dropped 6 bases and J dropped 8; count of bases not matched to a gene: 15. The CDR3 runs to 17 residues. General study findings and limits: Patients with sustained remission and those progressing were sampled at differing times.

This receptor was obtained from a human donor with chronic lymphocytic leukemia. The material sequenced was PBMCs, taken after 12 months of ibrutinib treatment. V gene TRBV27 combines with J gene TRBJ2-1; TRBD2 matches at 11 bases. In nucleotides, the CDR3 is TGTGCCAGCAGATCGATTCAGACCGGGACTAGCGGCCATGAGCAGTTCTTC. It translates to CASRSIQTGTSGHEQFF.